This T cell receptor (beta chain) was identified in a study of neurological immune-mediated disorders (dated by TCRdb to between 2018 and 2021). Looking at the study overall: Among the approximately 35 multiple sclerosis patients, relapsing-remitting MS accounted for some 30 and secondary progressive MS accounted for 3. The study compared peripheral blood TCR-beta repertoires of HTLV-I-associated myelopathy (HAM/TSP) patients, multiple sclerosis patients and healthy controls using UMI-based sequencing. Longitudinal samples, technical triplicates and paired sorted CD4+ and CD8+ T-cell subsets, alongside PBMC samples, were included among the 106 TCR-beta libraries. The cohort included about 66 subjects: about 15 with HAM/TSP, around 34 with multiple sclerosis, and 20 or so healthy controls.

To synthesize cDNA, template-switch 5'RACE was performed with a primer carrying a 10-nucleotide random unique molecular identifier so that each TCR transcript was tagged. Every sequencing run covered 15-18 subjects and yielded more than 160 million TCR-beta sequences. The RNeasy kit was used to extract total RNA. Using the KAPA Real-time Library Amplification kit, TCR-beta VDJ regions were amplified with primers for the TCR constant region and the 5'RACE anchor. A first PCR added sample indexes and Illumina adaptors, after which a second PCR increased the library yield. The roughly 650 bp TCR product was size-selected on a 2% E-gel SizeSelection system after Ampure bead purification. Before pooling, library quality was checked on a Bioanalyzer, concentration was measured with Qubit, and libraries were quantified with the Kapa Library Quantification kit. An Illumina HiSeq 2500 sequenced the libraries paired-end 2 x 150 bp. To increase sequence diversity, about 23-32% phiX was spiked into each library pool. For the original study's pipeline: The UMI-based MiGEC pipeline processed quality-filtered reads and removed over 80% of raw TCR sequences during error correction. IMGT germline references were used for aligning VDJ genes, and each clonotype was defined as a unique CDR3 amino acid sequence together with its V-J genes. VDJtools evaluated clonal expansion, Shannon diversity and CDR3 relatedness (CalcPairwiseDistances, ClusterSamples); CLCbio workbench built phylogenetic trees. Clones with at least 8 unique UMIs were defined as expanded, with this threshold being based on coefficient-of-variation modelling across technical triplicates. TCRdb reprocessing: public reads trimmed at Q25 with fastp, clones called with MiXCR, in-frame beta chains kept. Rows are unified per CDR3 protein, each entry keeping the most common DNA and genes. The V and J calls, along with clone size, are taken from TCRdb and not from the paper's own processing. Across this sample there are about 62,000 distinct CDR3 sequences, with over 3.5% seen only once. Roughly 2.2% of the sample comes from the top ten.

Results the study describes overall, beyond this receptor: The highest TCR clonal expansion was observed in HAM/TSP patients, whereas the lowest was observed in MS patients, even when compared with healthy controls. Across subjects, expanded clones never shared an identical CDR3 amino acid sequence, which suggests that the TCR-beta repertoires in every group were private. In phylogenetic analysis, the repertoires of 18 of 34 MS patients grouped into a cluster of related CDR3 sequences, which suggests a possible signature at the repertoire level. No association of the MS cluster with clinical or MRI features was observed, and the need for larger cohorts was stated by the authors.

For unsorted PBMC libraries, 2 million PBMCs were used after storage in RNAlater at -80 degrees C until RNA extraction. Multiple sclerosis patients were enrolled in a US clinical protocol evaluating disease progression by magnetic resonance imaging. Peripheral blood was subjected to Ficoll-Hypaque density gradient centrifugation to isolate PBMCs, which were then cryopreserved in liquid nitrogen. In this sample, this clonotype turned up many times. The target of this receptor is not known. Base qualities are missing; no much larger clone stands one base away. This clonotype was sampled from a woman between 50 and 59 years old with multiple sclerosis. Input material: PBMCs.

CDR3 protein: CASSRTGYEQYF. The sequence in DNA is TGTGCCAGCAGCAGGACAGGCTACGAGCAGTACTTC. The rearrangement joined TRBV7-8 to TRBJ2-7, with 7 middle bases fitting TRBD1. The germline V gene supplies CDR1 SGHVS and CDR2 FQNEAQ. The junction shows trimming of 5 bases on V and 3 bases on J, and the gene matches do not reach 1 base of it. Counted from cysteine to phenylalanine, this CDR3 has 12 amino acids. The retained sequence is limited to the CDR3, 36 bases, with the frame set at the first base.